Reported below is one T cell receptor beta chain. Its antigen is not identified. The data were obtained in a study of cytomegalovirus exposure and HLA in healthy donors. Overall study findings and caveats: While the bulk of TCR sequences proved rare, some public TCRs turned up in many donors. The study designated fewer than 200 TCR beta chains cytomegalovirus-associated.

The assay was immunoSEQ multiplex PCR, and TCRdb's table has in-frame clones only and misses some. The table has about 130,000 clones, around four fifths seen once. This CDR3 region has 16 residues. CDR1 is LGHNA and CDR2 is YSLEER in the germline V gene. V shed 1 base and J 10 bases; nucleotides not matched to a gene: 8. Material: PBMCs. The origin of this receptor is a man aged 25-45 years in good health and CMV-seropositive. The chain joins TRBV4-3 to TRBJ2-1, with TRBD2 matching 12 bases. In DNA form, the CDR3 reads TGCGCCAGCAGCCAAGGGACTAGCGGGGAGAGGGGGGAGCAGTTCTTC. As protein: CASSQGTSGERGEQFF.